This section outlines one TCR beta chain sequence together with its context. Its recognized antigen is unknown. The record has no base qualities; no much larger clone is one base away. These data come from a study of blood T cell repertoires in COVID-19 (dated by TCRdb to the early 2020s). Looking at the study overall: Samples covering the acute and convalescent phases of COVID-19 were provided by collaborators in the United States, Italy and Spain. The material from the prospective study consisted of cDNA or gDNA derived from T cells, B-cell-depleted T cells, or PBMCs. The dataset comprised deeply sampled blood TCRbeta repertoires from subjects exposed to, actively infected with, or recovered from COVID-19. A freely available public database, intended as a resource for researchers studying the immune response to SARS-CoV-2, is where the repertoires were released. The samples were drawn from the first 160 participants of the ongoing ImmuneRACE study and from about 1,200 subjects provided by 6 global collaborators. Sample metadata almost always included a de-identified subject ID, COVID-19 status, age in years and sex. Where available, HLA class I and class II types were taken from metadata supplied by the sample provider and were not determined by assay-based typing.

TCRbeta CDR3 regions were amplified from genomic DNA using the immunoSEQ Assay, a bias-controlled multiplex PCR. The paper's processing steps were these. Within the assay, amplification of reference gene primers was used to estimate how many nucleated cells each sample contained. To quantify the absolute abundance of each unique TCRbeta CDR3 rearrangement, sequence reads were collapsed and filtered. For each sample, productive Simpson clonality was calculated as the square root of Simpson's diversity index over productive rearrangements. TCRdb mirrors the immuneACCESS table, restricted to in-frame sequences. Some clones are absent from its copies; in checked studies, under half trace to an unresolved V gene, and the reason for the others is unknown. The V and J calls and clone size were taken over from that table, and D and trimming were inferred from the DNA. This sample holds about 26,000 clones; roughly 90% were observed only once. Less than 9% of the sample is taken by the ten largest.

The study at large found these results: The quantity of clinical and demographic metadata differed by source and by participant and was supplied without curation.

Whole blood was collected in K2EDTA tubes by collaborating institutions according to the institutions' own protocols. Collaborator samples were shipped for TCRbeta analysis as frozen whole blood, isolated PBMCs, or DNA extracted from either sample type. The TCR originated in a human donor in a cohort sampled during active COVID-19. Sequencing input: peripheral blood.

The CDR3 reads CASSHLSTRETEAFF. The DNA is TGTGCCAGCAGCCATCTAAGTACAAGGGAGACTGAAGCTTTCTTT. The V and J segments used are TRBV3-1 (or the pseudogene TRBV3-2) and TRBJ1-1; the D gene identity is not certain. V is reduced by 3 bases and J by 5 bases, leaving a spacing of 16 bases between them. From the cysteine up to the phenylalanine, the CDR3 has a length of 15 residues. The kept DNA is CDR3 alone, 45 bases in frame from the first base. The germline V gene encodes CDR1 LGHDT and CDR2 YNNKEL (reference sequence).